The 30 T cell receptor beta chains below were found in one sample sequenced in a study of tumor-infiltrating lymphocytes in primary liver carcinoma (dated by TCRdb to 2016 to 2017). TCRdb shows the sequencer as Illumina HiSeq 2500. A constant-region primer and ProtoScript II reverse transcriptase were used to reverse-transcribe TCRbeta-specific cDNA from roughly 0.55 ug total RNA. The TCRbeta libraries were prepared through three rounds of nested multiplex PCR following a slightly modified ARM-PCR procedure. Multiplex TRBV1-TRBV30 forward primers and a Cbeta reverse primer were used in the first two PCR rounds, each of which was run for around 10 cycles. Clones were called with MiXCR by TCRdb after fastp trimmed the public reads at Q25, and only in-frame beta chains were retained. One record per CDR3 amino acid sequence lists the most common genes and DNA. The sample has approximately 330,000 distinct CDR3 sequences on record, roughly two thirds of them singletons. The ten largest make up about 6.5% of the sample.

TRIzol reagent was used to extract blood RNA from unsorted whole blood, while the DNeasy Blood & Tissue kit provided the germline DNA. Sequenced material: peripheral blood. The receptors were gathered from a man aged 40-49 years with primary liver carcinoma and hepatitis B virus infection.

The genes are TRBV24-1 and TRBJ2-5, with D perhaps being TRBD1 or TRBD2 (5 bases each). Germline lookup yields CDR1 KGHDR and CDR2 SFDVKD. The V end lost 4 bases, the J end lost 4 bases, and 9 bases lay between the germline ends. The CDR3 runs to 13 residues. CDR3 nucleotides: TGTGCCACCAGTGAGGGACCCCCAGAGACCCAGTACTTC. This encodes CATSEGPPETQYF.

Turning to this clonotype: This may stem from a read error, because a much larger clone lies one nucleotide away. This sequence joins TRBV4-1 and TRBJ1-2; D perhaps matches TRBD1 (6 bases). Germline V gene lookup returns CDR1 MGHRA and CDR2 YSYEKL. This CDR3 has 16 amino acids. CDR3 nucleotides: TGCACCAGCAGCCAAGTTGACAGGCCTTCTAACTATGGCTACACCTTC. This sequence encodes CTSSQVDRPSNYGYTF.

The chain combines TRBV19 with TRBJ1-5, with TRBD1 matching 9 bases. The ends lost 6 bases at V and 4 bases at J; junction bases unmatched: 1. The CDR3 loop spans 13 amino acids. Germline lookup yields CDR1 LNHDA and CDR2 SQIVND (reference sequence). The CDR3 nucleotides are TGTGCCAGTAGGGGGACAGGGAATCAGCCCCAGCATTTT. Translated, it gives CASRGTGNQPQHF.

A single count supports this clonotype. Relative to the germline gene, one junction end is altered; a read error may explain this. The chain employs TRBV5-4 and TRBJ1-1; 9 nucleotides align to TRBD1. The germline CDR1 and CDR2 sequences are SGHNT and YYREEE (reference sequence). The CDR3 loop spans 15 amino acids. CDR3 loop: CASSRGDRVGTETFF. The CDR3 DNA is TGTGCCAGCAGCAGAGGGGACAGGGTCGGCACTGAAACTTTCTTT.

This clonotype showed up just a few times. The chain uses TRBV5-1 and TRBJ2-1; D perhaps matches TRBD1 (5 bases). The CDR3 is 15 residues long. Germline CDR1 SGHRS, CDR2 YFSETQ. Trimming took off 4 bases at V and 2 bases at J, with 13 bases between the two ends. The CDR3 reads CASSVQGGPYNEQFF. The CDR3 DNA is TGCGCCAGCAGCGTTCAGGGTGGGCCCTACAATGAGCAGTTCTTC.

CDR3 DNA sequence: TGTGCCAGCAGCTTGGGGGCTAGGGGCAATGAGCAGTTCTTC. It yields the protein CASSLGARGNEQFF. The chain carries TRBV11-3 and TRBJ2-1, with D tentatively TRBD1 (6 bases). Germline V CDR1 and CDR2: SGHNT, YENEEA. V lost 3 bases to trimming and J lost 6 bases, with 12 bases between them. This CDR3 is built from 14 residues.

As for this clonotype: The junction departs from the called germline gene at one end, perhaps through a read error. This sequence joins TRBV11-2 and TRBJ2-3, with a tentative D call TRBD2 (5 bases). Per germline, CDR1 SGHAT and CDR2 FQNNGV. This CDR3 region has 13 residues. The CDR3, as DNA: TGTGCTAGCAGCTTAATTGTACTAGATACGCGGTATTTT. It yields the protein CASSLIVLDTRYF.

Details on this clonotype: Since a much larger clone is just one base distant, this may be a read error. The genes are TRBV6-1 and TRBJ2-7; either TRBD1 or TRBD2 may fit D (5 bases each). CDR1 is MNHNS and CDR2 is SASEGT in the germline V gene. The CDR3 is 13 residues long. CDR3 residues: CSSSAEGSYEQYF. Written as DNA, the CDR3 is TGTTCCAGCAGTGCTGAGGGGTCCTACGAGCAGTACTTC.

V and J are TRBV11-2 and TRBJ1-1, with a weak D call TRBD1 (5 bases). V dropped 7 bases and J dropped 1 base, with 13 bases sitting between them. The CDR3 extends over 14 amino acids. Germline V gene data show CDR1 as SGHAT and CDR2 as FQNNGV. CDR3 in DNA: TGTGCCAGCAAGGATATAAGGGGGAACACTGAAGCTTTCTTT. This translates into CASKDIRGNTEAFF.

Worth noting for this clonotype: A junction boundary mismatches the germline segment, possibly from a read error. The J gene is TRBJ1-3, the V gene TRBV28; no definite D call. CDR1 is MDHEN, CDR2 SYDVKM, per germline. CDR3 length: 13 amino acids. CDR3 sequence (DNA): TGTGTCAGCCTCTCCCAGCCTGGAAACACCATATATTTT. Translated, it gives CVSLSQPGNTIYF.

This clonotype was seen ten or more times. The rearrangement uses TRBV4-3 and TRBJ2-2, with 8 bases fitting TRBD2. CDR1 LGHNA and CDR2 YSLEER come from the germline V gene. Unmatched junction bases numbered 7, after V lost 4 bases and J lost 0 bases. The CDR3 is 17 residues long. CDR3 sequence: CASSREAGAANTGELFF. As DNA, the CDR3 is TGCGCCAGCAGCCGAGAAGCGGGGGCGGCGAACACCGGGGAGCTGTTTTTT.

Note on this clonotype: One junction end does not reproduce the germline sequence, and a read error may be involved. The chain is built from TRBV25-1 and TRBJ1-2; no firm D call. CDR1 MGHDK and CDR2 SYGVNS come from the germline V gene. This CDR3 has 12 amino acids. CDR3 protein: CARSGVECGYTF. The CDR3 DNA follows: TGTGCCAGAAGTGGGGTGGAGTGTGGCTACACCTTC.

For this clonotype: This may be a read error: a much more frequent sequence differs by one nucleotide. The chain employs TRBV10-2 and TRBJ2-2; weak D call: TRBD2 (5 bases). Germline values: CDR1 WSHSY, CDR2 SAAADI. The CDR3 totals 15 residues. V dropped 8 bases and J dropped 2 bases, with 15 bases sitting between them. The CDR3 nucleotides are TGCGCCAGCTCCGGGGAAGCGATAAACACCGGGGAGCTGTTTTTT. Translated: CASSGEAINTGELFF.

This chain joins TRBV5-5 and TRBJ1-5; D gene ambiguous. Germline CDR1 and CDR2: SGHKS and YYEKEE (reference sequence). V lost 3 bases and J lost 4, with 8 bases in between. This CDR3 region has 13 residues. For the CDR3, the DNA is TGTGCCAGCAGCTGGAGGTTAAATCAGCCCCAGCATTTT. Translated, it gives CASSWRLNQPQHF.

There are many counts of this clonotype. The genes are TRBV11-2 and TRBJ1-5, with D perhaps TRBD1 (5 bases). Trimming removed 1 base at V and 3 bases at J, with 10 bases between. Per the germline V gene, CDR1 is SGHAT and CDR2 is FQNNGV. The CDR3 loop spans 15 amino acids. CDR3: CASSLAGGDNQPQHF. CDR3 nucleotide sequence: TGTGCCAGCAGCTTAGCTGGGGGAGACAATCAGCCCCAGCATTTT. Looking up the rest from reference TRBV11-2 and TRBJ1-5 gives the full variable domain: EAGVAQSPRYKIIEKRQSVAFWCNPISGHATLYWYQQILGQGPKLLIQFQNNGVVDDSQLPKDRFSAERLKGVDSTLKIQPAKLEDSAVYLCASSLAGGDNQPQHFGDGTRLSIL.

The chain couples TRBV10-3 to TRBJ1-1; D possibly corresponds to TRBD1 (6 bases). The germline V gene has CDR1 ENHRY and CDR2 SYGVKD. The CDR3 runs to 14 residues. Trimming shortened V by 6 bases and J by 5 bases, and 16 bases separated the two germline ends. The CDR3 coding sequence is TGTGCCATCAGGGTGACAGGCCCAAATACTGAAGCTTTCTTT. This gives the protein CAIRVTGPNTEAFF.

The chain employs TRBV11-2 and TRBJ1-1; D might be TRBD1 (5 bases). CDR1 and CDR2 (germline): SGHAT, FQNNGV. The V end was cut by 5 bases, the J end by 7 bases, with 35 bases between. This CDR3 has 20 residues. The CDR3 coding sequence is TGTGCCAGCAGCCCACATCAGCACGGACACCTTCGCTTTTGGGGCTATGAAGCTTTCTTT. As protein: CASSPHQHGHLRFWGYEAFF. Filled out from reference TRBV11-2 and TRBJ1-1, the complete variable domain reads EAGVAQSPRYKIIEKRQSVAFWCNPISGHATLYWYQQILGQGPKLLIQFQNNGVVDDSQLPKDRFSAERLKGVDSTLKIQPAKLEDSAVYLCASSPHQHGHLRFWGYEAFFGQGTRLTVV.

This rearrangement joins TRBV10-2 to TRBJ2-7; maybe TRBD1 (6 bases). Looked up from germline, CDR1 is WSHSY and CDR2 is SAAADI. Trimming removed 4 bases at V and 0 bases at J, with 13 bases between. This CDR3 is 15 amino acids long. In nucleotides, the CDR3 is TGCGCCAGCAGTGTAGACAGAGGGGGCTCCTACGAGCAGTACTTC. Translated, it gives CASSVDRGGSYEQYF.

For this clonotype: Germline is not matched at one junction end, which may reflect a read error. V gene TRBV11-2 combines with J gene TRBJ2-1; the D gene is possibly TRBD2 (5 bases). Per the germline V gene, CDR1 is SGHAT and CDR2 is FQNNGV. CDR3 size: 15 residues. The CDR3 coding sequence is TGTGTCAGCAGCCAGAAAGGACTCTCCTACAATGAGCAGTTCTTC. Its translation: CVSSQKGLSYNEQFF.

The chain carries TRBV19 and TRBJ1-3; no firm D call. Trimming took off 1 base at V and 0 bases at J, with 4 bases between the two ends. Germline CDR1 is LNHDA and CDR2 is SQIVND (reference sequence). CDR3 size: 14 residues. The DNA of the CDR3 is TGTGCCAGTAGTATAGGACACTCTGGAAACACCATATATTTT. This sequence encodes CASSIGHSGNTIYF.

With respect to this clonotype: A much larger clone is a single base away; this may be a read error. The CDR3, as DNA: TGTGCCAGCAGAGCGGACGGAAAGCACACAGATAGGCAGTATTTT. It is translated as CASRADGKHTDRQYF. V usage is TRBV6-5 and J usage is TRBJ2-3, with a possible D match to TRBD2 (5 bases). Germline V gene data show CDR1 as MNHEY and CDR2 as SVGAGI. The CDR3 runs to 15 residues.

This clonotype was counted between two and nine times. J is TRBJ2-3 and V is TRBV10-2, with TRBD2 identical over 12 bases. This CDR3 has 18 amino acids. J lost 0 bases, V lost 2 bases, and 6 bases had no gene match. Germline CDR1 and CDR2: WSHSY and SAAADI. CDR3: CASSEKRLAGASTDTQYF. In DNA form, the CDR3 reads TGCGCCAGCAGTGAGAAAAGACTAGCGGGAGCAAGCACAGATACGCAGTATTTT.

In its sample, this clonotype was seen a few times. The genes are TRBV10-3 and TRBJ2-1; 8 bases line up with TRBD1. Losses at the gene ends were 6 bases for V and 4 bases for J; bases not matched to a gene: 5. From germline, CDR1 is ENHRY and CDR2 SYGVKD. The CDR3 spans 14 residues. CDR3 DNA: TGTGCCATCAGAGGACAGGGTGGGTACAATGAGCAGTTCTTC. Translation: CAIRGQGGYNEQFF.

This clonotype was seen repeatedly, ten times or more. The genes are TRBV7-9 and TRBJ1-6; no clear D gene. The CDR3 consists of 13 residues. The germline V and J ends were trimmed by 10 bases and 7 bases, with 14 bases remaining between them. Germline loops: CDR1 SEHNR, CDR2 FQNEAQ (reference sequence). This chain's CDR3 is CAIRAGANSPLHF. The CDR3, as DNA: TGTGCCATTCGGGCCGGTGCCAATTCACCCCTCCACTTT.

In its sample, this clonotype was seen once. Without the conserved terminal phenylalanine or tryptophan, this CDR3 likely stems from a read error. CDR3: CTSSRRVSQGSSTEAFY. CDR3 nucleotide sequence: TGTACCAGCAGCCGCCGGGTTTCACAGGGTAGTAGCACTGAAGCTTTCTAT. The V and J genes are TRBV11-2 and TRBJ1-1; a possible D gene is TRBD1 (6 bases). There are 17 residues in the CDR3. The germline V gene encodes CDR1 SGHAT and CDR2 FQNNGV.

Notes on this clonotype: The CDR3 ends on some other residue instead of the conserved phenylalanine or tryptophan, so this is likely a read error. The chain has TRBV5-4 and TRBJ2-5; 7 bases are a match to TRBD2. V dropped 0 bases and J dropped 5; count of bases not matched to a gene: 7. Germline assignment: CDR1 SGHNT and CDR2 YYREEE (reference sequence). This CDR3 has 15 amino acids. The CDR3 DNA sequence: TGTGCCAGCAGCTTGGCCTCTAGCGGAGGGGAGACCCAGTACCTC. Amino acids: CASSLASSGGETQYL.

Notes on this clonotype: This may stem from a read error, because a much larger clone lies one nucleotide away. The chain has TRBV4-3 and TRBJ2-1, with a weak D call TRBD2 (5 bases). CDR3 length: 16 amino acids. Looked up from germline, CDR1 is LGHNA and CDR2 is YSLEER. CDR3 region: CVSSQVSSPTYNEQFF. In DNA, the CDR3 is TGCGTCAGCAGCCAAGTTTCTAGCCCGACCTACAATGAGCAGTTCTTC.

V gene TRBV4-1 combines with J gene TRBJ1-2; D possibly corresponds to TRBD1 (6 bases). This CDR3 region has 17 residues. V shed 0 bases and J shed 5 bases, with 19 bases lying between them. The germline CDR1 and CDR2 sequences are MGHRA and YSYEKL. The DNA for the CDR3 is TGCGCCAGCAGCCAAGATCGTTGGCAGGGGAAGCAATATGGCTACACCTTC. It encodes CASSQDRWQGKQYGYTF.

In regard to this clonotype: A junction end diverges from the germline sequence, so it may reflect a read error. The genes are TRBV6-6 and TRBJ2-1; 7 bases fit TRBD2. The CDR3 has 17 amino acids. Germline V gene lookup returns CDR1 MNHNY and CDR2 SVGAGI (reference sequence). CDR3 bases: TGTGCCAGCAGTTACGGGGGGGAACTAGCAGAGTGCAATGCGCAGTTCTTC. It yields the protein CASSYGGELAECNAQFF.

About this clonotype: One end of the junction is discordant with germline, which a read error may explain. The chain combines TRBV6-6 with TRBJ2-5; D tentatively reads TRBD1 or TRBD2 (5 bases each). CDR3 length: 15 amino acids. Per germline, CDR1 MNHNY and CDR2 SVGAGI (reference sequence). This chain's CDR3 is CASGYSPMSGPGNGF. The DNA of the CDR3 is TGTGCCAGCGGTTACTCCCCCATGAGCGGCCCAGGGAACGGCTTC.